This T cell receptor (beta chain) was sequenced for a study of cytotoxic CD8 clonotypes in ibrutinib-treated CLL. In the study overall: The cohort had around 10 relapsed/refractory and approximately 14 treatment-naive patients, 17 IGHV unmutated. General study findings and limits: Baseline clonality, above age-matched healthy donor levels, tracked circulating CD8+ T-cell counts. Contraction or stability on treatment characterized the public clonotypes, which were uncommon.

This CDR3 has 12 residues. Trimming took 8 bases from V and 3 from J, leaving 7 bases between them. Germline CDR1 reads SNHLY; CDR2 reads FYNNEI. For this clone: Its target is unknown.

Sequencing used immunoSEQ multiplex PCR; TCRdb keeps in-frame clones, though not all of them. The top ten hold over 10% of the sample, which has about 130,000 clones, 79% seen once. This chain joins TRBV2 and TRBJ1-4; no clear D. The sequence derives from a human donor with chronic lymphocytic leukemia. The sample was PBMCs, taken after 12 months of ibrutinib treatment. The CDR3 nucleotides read TGTGCCAGCTGGGGATCTAATGAAAAACTGTTTTTT. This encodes CASWGSNEKLFF.